What follows are 14 T cell receptor beta chains derived from one specimen sequenced in a study of response to subunit inactivated influenza vaccine. TCRdb re-analysed the RT-PCR reads in MiXCR, keeping a single row per CDR3 protein. The sample contains some 480,000 distinct CDR3 sequences, roughly 11% of which appear only once. The material sequenced was PBMCs from blood, taken roughly 45 days after vaccination. These receptors were collected from a man aged 50 to 60 who received an inactivated influenza vaccine.

This clonotype was observed at least ten times. The V and J genes are TRBV24-1 and TRBJ2-2; D perhaps matches TRBD2 (5 bases). CDR3 length: 15 residues. V shed 3 bases and J shed 7 bases, with 14 bases lying between them. Germline values: CDR1 KGHDR, CDR2 SFDVKD. CDR3 loop: CATSDQRMGFGELFF. Here the CDR3 DNA reads TGTGCCACCAGTGATCAGCGGATGGGTTTCGGGGAGCTGTTTTTT.

This clonotype was found many times. This chain uses TRBV12-3 or TRBV12-4 with TRBJ1-2; 9 bases map to TRBD1. V trimming: 6 bases; J trimming: 9 bases; junction bases outside the gene matches: 11. This CDR3 has 14 residues. The CDR3 region is CASRGDRDRIRYTF. The CDR3 DNA reads as TGTGCCAGCAGGGGGGACAGGGACCGAATTCGCTACACCTTC.

The chain links TRBV5-1 to TRBJ2-3, with a tentative D call TRBD2 (6 bases). Germline CDR1 and CDR2: SGHRS and YFSETQ. The ends were cut back, 0 bases at V and 4 bases at J, with 9 bases in the middle. The CDR3 runs to 14 residues. The CDR3 reads CASSLEGRSDTQYF. CDR3 bases: TGCGCCAGCAGCTTGGAGGGGAGGTCAGATACGCAGTATTTT.

The chain employs TRBV6-5 and TRBJ1-2; D unresolved. This CDR3 comprises 16 residues. V was pared by 0 bases and J by 3 bases, with 14 bases between. Germline values: CDR1 MNHEY, CDR2 SVGAGI. This CDR3 is CASSYSIGVQDYGYTF. The CDR3 nucleotides read TGTGCCAGCAGTTACTCAATCGGGGTCCAGGACTATGGCTACACCTTC.

The chain recombines TRBV20-1 with TRBJ1-1, with 7 bases fitting TRBD1. The CDR3 spans 17 residues. Looked up from germline, CDR1 is DFQATT and CDR2 is SNEGSKA (reference sequence). After removal of 0 bases from V and 1 base from J, the junction contained 11 bases not matched to a gene. Here the CDR3 reads CSARDRRQGNSNTEAFF. DNA of the CDR3: TGCAGTGCTAGAGATCGGCGACAGGGAAACTCGAACACTGAAGCTTTCTTT.

This clonotype was picked up many times. This chain joins TRBV28 and TRBJ2-2, with D possibly TRBD1 on 5 matching bases. V was cut by 2 bases and J by 7 bases, with 23 bases left in between. Germline V gene data show CDR1 as MDHEN and CDR2 as SYDVKM. The CDR3 spans 18 residues. The CDR3 loop reads CASSLNIGQGLIHGELFF. The CDR3 DNA sequence: TGTGCCAGCAGTTTAAACATTGGGCAGGGCTTAATACACGGGGAGCTGTTTTTT.

This chain connects TRBV6-1 to TRBJ1-6; 9 bases agree with TRBD1. The CDR3 spans 14 residues. Trimming cost V 6 bases and J 8 bases; bases outside gene matches: 5. Looked up from germline, CDR1 is MNHNS and CDR2 is SASEGT. DNA of the CDR3: TGTGCCAGCAGCCCGGACAGGGGTGATTCACCCCTCCACTTT. Amino acid sequence: CASSPDRGDSPLHF.

This clonotype showed up just a few times. The chain joins TRBV11-2 to TRBJ2-2, with TRBD1 identical over 7 bases. CDR1 and CDR2 (germline): SGHAT, FQNNGV. V shed 0 bases, J shed 2 bases, and the junction held 6 bases outside the gene matches. This CDR3 region has 17 residues. The CDR3 loop is CASSLDGRQGNTGELFF. The CDR3 coding sequence is TGTGCCAGCAGCTTAGATGGGAGACAGGGTAACACCGGGGAGCTGTTTTTT.

This clonotype was detected many times. The gene calls are TRBV9 and TRBJ2-7, with 9 nucleotides matching TRBD1. Germline V gene data show CDR1 as SGDLS and CDR2 as YYNGEE. CDR3 length equals 14 residues. Losses at the gene ends were 4 bases for V and 6 bases for J; bases not matched to a gene: 8. In nucleotides, the CDR3 is TGTGCCAGCAGCTTTACCGGGACAGGGTCCGAGCAGTACTTC. Its translation is CASSFTGTGSEQYF.

This clonotype was detected a few times. CDR3 DNA: TGCGCCAGCAGTTACTCCGTACTAGCGGGGGTTACCATCGGGGAGCTGTTTTTT. Translating it yields CASSYSVLAGVTIGELFF. V is TRBV10-1 and J is TRBJ2-2; TRBD2 matches 11 bases. The CDR3 covers 18 residues. V lost 5 bases, J lost 7 bases, and 15 bases stayed unmatched. CDR1 is WNHNN and CDR2 is SYGVQD in the germline V gene (reference sequence).

This clonotype was detected only a few times. The chain carries TRBV9 and TRBJ2-7, with 7 bases identical to TRBD2. V lost 0 bases and J lost 2; bases outside the gene matches: 5. The germline gives CDR1 SGDLS, CDR2 YYNGEE. This CDR3 is built from 15 residues. This chain's CDR3 is CASSVAAGVTYEQYF. The CDR3 DNA is TGTGCCAGCAGCGTAGCGGCGGGGGTTACCTACGAGCAGTACTTC.

In DNA form, the CDR3 reads TGTGCCAGCAGCAAACTACTTAGGGTTCCTGGGAGCAATCAGCCCCAGCATTTT. Translated: CASSKLLRVPGSNQPQHF. The chain joins TRBV5-5 to TRBJ1-5; no reliable D call. Trimming left V 4 bases short and J 1 base short, with 21 bases between. CDR1 and CDR2 (germline): SGHKS, YYEKEE (reference sequence). The CDR3 covers 18 residues.

This chain links TRBV12-3 or TRBV12-4 with TRBJ2-1; TRBD2 matches at 14 bases. Losses at the gene ends were 5 bases for V and 14 bases for J; bases not matched to a gene: 5. This CDR3 is 13 amino acids long. CDR3 coding DNA: TGTGCCAGCAGTCCGACTAGCGGGAGGGCCAAGTTCTTC. Protein sequence: CASSPTSGRAKFF.

The chain recombines TRBV20-1 with TRBJ1-1; unclear D gene. This CDR3 is built from 15 residues. The germline V gene has CDR1 DFQATT and CDR2 SNEGSKA (reference sequence). The V and J ends lost 0 bases and 0 bases respectively, with 11 bases between them. CDR3 loop: CSARDLRRMNTEAFF. The CDR3 nucleotides read TGCAGTGCTAGAGACCTGCGGCGAATGAACACTGAAGCTTTCTTT.